A selection of T cell receptor beta chains follows, all from one sample in a study of early T cells in non-severe SARS-CoV-2 infection. TCRdb reprocessed the 5' RACE reads with MiXCR, giving one entry per CDR3 protein. Of approximately 65,000 distinct CDR3 sequences detected, around 12% appear once; the ten largest clones hold around 3.9%. The specimen was whole blood. These TCRs come from an adult who was a healthcare worker with PCR-confirmed SARS-CoV-2 infection or an uninfected control (not recorded which). Both conserved end residues are part of each CDR3. D genes are given only for firm matches. Clone size is not always given. Where it is, it says once, few, many or a class for expanded clones.

abundance	d_gene	v_gene	j_gene	len	CDR3nt	CDR3aa
.	.	TRBV2	TRBJ1-3	15	TGTGCCAGCAGGGGTGGGCAGTTCTCTGGAAACACCATATATTTT	CASRGGQFSGNTIYF
.	TRBD1	TRBV7-8	TRBJ2-2	15	TGTGCCAGCAGCCCACCCAGGGGGCGAACCGGGGAGCTGTTTTTT	CASSPPRGRTGELFF
few	.	TRBV29-1	TRBJ2-3	14	TGCAGCGTCGCCGGGACTCAAAGCACAGATACGCAGTATTTT	CSVAGTQSTDTQYF
.	.	TRBV20-1	TRBJ2-7	14	TGCAGTGCTAGTCTGACTTCGGCGGAATACGAGCAGTACTTC	CSASLTSAEYEQYF
many	TRBD1	TRBV29-1	TRBJ1-2	12	TGCAGCGTGGAAGACAGGGCGGCTGGCTACACCTTC	CSVEDRAAGYTF
few	.	TRBV5-4	TRBJ2-7	12	TGTGCCAGCAGCATGGACTGGGCCGAGCAGTACTTC	CASSMDWAEQYF
.	TRBD1	TRBV13	TRBJ2-7	14	TGTGCCAGCAGGACCCGGGACAGGGCCTACGAGCAGTACTTC	CASRTRDRAYEQYF
few	.	TRBV6-6	TRBJ2-2	15	TGTGCCAGCAGTTACTTACTCCGGGGCACCGGGGAGCTGTTTTTT	CASSYLLRGTGELFF
.	.	TRBV7-8	TRBJ1-6	15	TGTGCCAGCACCGTGGGAGGGGGAGGAAATTCACCCCTCCACTTT	CASTVGGGGNSPLHF
many	.	TRBV19	TRBJ1-1	13	TGTGCCAGTAGTATAGATCTGAACACTGAAGCTTTCTTT	CASSIDLNTEAFF
many	.	TRBV7-9	TRBJ2-7	14	TGTGCCAGCAGCTTAGAAAGTAATAGGCACGAGCAGTACTTC	CASSLESNRHEQYF
few	.	TRBV24-1	TRBJ2-3	16	TGTGCCACCAGTGATGCGGACGGACCAGGCACAGATACGCAGTATTTT	CATSDADGPGTDTQYF
many	.	TRBV18	TRBJ2-3	17	TGTGCCAGCTCACCTCTAAGGCGGGGGCCCCTCACAGATACGCAGTATTTT	CASSPLRRGPLTDTQYF
many	TRBD1	TRBV5-1	TRBJ2-7	15	TGCGCCAGCAGCGCCCGGACAGGGGACGGTGTCGAGCAGTACTTC	CASSARTGDGVEQYF
.	.	TRBV5-1	TRBJ2-7	13	TGCGCCAGCAGCTTGGAGAGCCGCTACGAGCAGTACTTC	CASSLESRYEQYF
.	TRBD2	TRBV6-5	TRBJ2-3	16	TGTGCCAGCAGCTTTTCGGGGAGCGGGGTTCCAGATACGCAGTATTTT	CASSFSGSGVPDTQYF
many	.	TRBV7-8	TRBJ2-7	14	TGTGCCAGCAGTCCGGGGCTCTGGCGCTACGAGCAGTACTTC	CASSPGLWRYEQYF
.	.	TRBV12-3/TRBV12-4	TRBJ1-2	13	TGTGCCAGCAGTCCAGGGCTACAGGGCGGCTACACCTTC	CASSPGLQGGYTF
many	.	TRBV10-3	TRBJ2-1	15	TGTGCCATCAGTGAAGTTGACGAGGGGGGCAATGAGCAGTTCTTC	CAISEVDEGGNEQFF
.	.	TRBV12-5	TRBJ1-3	14	TGTGCTAGTGGCCCCGGGACAAATCGAAACACCATATATTTT	CASGPGTNRNTIYF
many	.	TRBV20-1	TRBJ2-3	15	TGCAGTGCTACCTGGACGGAGGACAACACAGATACGCAGTATTTT	CSATWTEDNTDTQYF
many	TRBD1	TRBV3-1	TRBJ1-5	14	TGTGCCAGCAGCCAGACAGGGTCGATTCAGCCCCAGCATTTT	CASSQTGSIQPQHF
many	TRBD2	TRBV27	TRBJ2-5	16	TGTGCCAGCAGTCCCTGGACTAGCGGGGACCAAGAGACCCAGTACTTC	CASSPWTSGDQETQYF
few	.	TRBV3-1	TRBJ2-4	16	TGTGCCAGCAGCCCCAACCCGGTGTGGGGGTTCGGCATTCAGTACTTC	CASSPNPVWGFGIQYF
many	TRBD1	TRBV7-2	TRBJ2-1	13	TGTGCCAGCAGCCCCAGATCGGGGACAGGGCAGTTCTTC	CASSPRSGTGQFF
few	.	TRBV11-1	TRBJ1-1	13	TGTGCCAGCAGCTTGGGGACAAACACTGAAGCTTTCTTT	CASSLGTNTEAFF
.	.	TRBV5-1	TRBJ2-3	14	TGCGCCAGCAGCTCAAGCACTAGCACAGATACGCAGTATTTT	CASSSSTSTDTQYF
few	TRBD1	TRBV19	TRBJ1-5	14	TGTGCCAGTAGTATGGGACAGGGGAGACAGCCCCAGCATTTT	CASSMGQGRQPQHF
many	TRBD1	TRBV5-4	TRBJ2-7	17	TGTGCCAGCAGCTTATTCCCGGGACAGGGCCGCTCCTACGAGCAGTACTTC	CASSLFPGQGRSYEQYF
few	TRBD2	TRBV10-1	TRBJ2-1	15	TGCGCCAGCAGTGAAGGAAGCGGGGGGGTGCATGAGCAGTTCTTC	CASSEGSGGVHEQFF
many	.	TRBV20-1	TRBJ2-5	14	TGCAGTGGGGGACGCCCGGGGTGGCAAGAGACCCAGTACTTC	CSGGRPGWQETQYF
few	.	TRBV7-8	TRBJ2-3	12	TGTGCCAGCAGCTTATCTCGCGGTACGCAGTATTTT	CASSLSRGTQYF
.	.	TRBV5-1	TRBJ2-7	13	TGCGCCAGCAGCCCGGAAGTAACCTACGAGCAGTACTTC	CASSPEVTYEQYF
many	.	TRBV20-1	TRBJ1-5	14	TGCAGTGCGAGAAAGGACGGGAGCAATCAGCCCCAGCATTTT	CSARKDGSNQPQHF
few	.	TRBV20-1	TRBJ2-7	13	TGCAGTGCTAAACCAACTATCTCCTACGAGCAGTACTTC	CSAKPTISYEQYF
.	.	TRBV7-2	TRBJ2-2	16	TGTGCCAGCAGCTTTCGGGGGCAGGCAATGGCCGGGGAGCTGTTTTTT	CASSFRGQAMAGELFF
.	TRBD1	TRBV9	TRBJ1-4	16	TGTGCCAGCAGCGCTCACAGGGGGCAAACTAATGAAAAACTGTTTTTT	CASSAHRGQTNEKLFF
many	TRBD1	TRBV19	TRBJ1-5	15	TGTGCCAGTAGCTCTAGGACAGGGGACAATCAGCCCCAGCATTTT	CASSSRTGDNQPQHF
many	.	TRBV10-3	TRBJ2-7	14	TGTGCCATCAGTGAGTCGATGGGGGGAAGCGAGCAGTACTTC	CAISESMGGSEQYF
few	TRBD1	TRBV12-3/TRBV12-4	TRBJ1-2	14	TGTGCCAGTACCGGTCCGACAGGGTACTATGGCTACACCTTC	CASTGPTGYYGYTF
.	TRBD2	TRBV18	TRBJ2-7	12	TGTGCCAGCTCGCGACTAGCGGAGCGACAGTACTTC	CASSRLAERQYF
.	TRBD1	TRBV10-3	TRBJ1-1	16	TGTGCCATCAGTGAGTCCACGGGACAGGGGGACACTGAAGCTTTCTTT	CAISESTGQGDTEAFF
medium-sized	TRBD2	TRBV7-2	TRBJ2-7	17	TGTGCCAGCAGCTCCGTCCCCAGCGGGGGGCTCTCAGGAGAGCAGTACTTC	CASSSVPSGGLSGEQYF
few	.	TRBV20-1	TRBJ1-5	12	TGCAGTGCAAGAACTGGGTTCCAGCCCCAGCATTTT	CSARTGFQPQHF
.	.	TRBV7-6	TRBJ2-3	13	TGTGCCAGCAGCTTAGATCAGGTTGATACGCAGTATTTT	CASSLDQVDTQYF
.	TRBD1	TRBV7-2	TRBJ2-7	15	TGTGCCAGCAGCTCGTACAACCACAGGGGTGGGGAGCAGTACTTC	CASSSYNHRGGEQYF
few	.	TRBV9	TRBJ1-2	14	TGTGCCAGCAGCGTGGGGGATCGGGCCTATGGCTACACCTTC	CASSVGDRAYGYTF
.	.	TRBV30	TRBJ2-3	16	TGTGCCTGGAGTGTACGACGGGGGGCAGGGGTAGATACGCAGTATTTT	CAWSVRRGAGVDTQYF
few	.	TRBV20-1	TRBJ2-4	13	TGCAGTGCTAGCGAGGGGCCCAAAAACATTCAGTACTTC	CSASEGPKNIQYF
.	TRBD1	TRBV6-2/TRBV6-3	TRBJ2-1	14	TGTGCCAGCAGTGACAGGGCCTCCTACAATGAGCAGTTCTTC	CASSDRASYNEQFF
many	.	TRBV7-6	TRBJ1-1	16	TGTGCCAGCAGCCCCGTGGCATCAACCCTGGGAACTGAAGCTTTCTTT	CASSPVASTLGTEAFF
few	.	TRBV6-1	TRBJ1-6	13	TGTGCCAGCAGTCCACCAGGGGACTCACCCCTCCACTTT	CASSPPGDSPLHF
few	.	TRBV4-3	TRBJ2-7	12	TGCGCCAGCAGCCAAGATAGGTACGAGCAGTACTTC	CASSQDRYEQYF
few	.	TRBV5-1	TRBJ1-5	15	TGCGCCAGCAGCTTGGATCAGAATAGCAATCAGCCCCAGCATTTT	CASSLDQNSNQPQHF
many	.	TRBV4-1	TRBJ2-2	14	TGCGCCAGCAGCCAACCCGGGGCAGGAGGGGAGCTGTTTTTT	CASSQPGAGGELFF
.	.	TRBV21-1	TRBJ1-1	15	TGTGCCAGCAGCCCTCACTCGAACTCGAACACTGAAGCTTTCTTT	CASSPHSNSNTEAFF
.	.	TRBV9	TRBJ2-7	14	TGTGCCAGCAGCCCCGGCGGCAGATCCTACGAGCAGTACTTC	CASSPGGRSYEQYF